One sample yielded the 2 T cell receptor beta chains listed below, sequenced in a study of OX40 agonist ivuxolimab in advanced cancers. The protocol was immunoSEQ multiplex PCR, while the TCRdb copy is restricted to in-frame clones and leaves out a portion. The repertoire includes some 14,000 clones, about 81% of them detected once, and around 45% sits in the top ten. The source material was CD4+ or CD8+ T cells sorted from blood, sampled in a trial of the OX40 agonist ivuxolimab. The receptor set was obtained from an adult with an advanced solid tumor such as melanoma, head and neck, liver or kidney cancer.

The chain joins TRBV11-1 to TRBJ1-2; D gene unclear. With 5 bases removed from V and 2 bases from J, the gap between germline ends came to 9 bases. Germline V gene lookup returns CDR1 SGHAT and CDR2 FQDESV (reference sequence). The CDR3 has 13 residues. DNA for the CDR3: TGTGCCAGCAGCCCTAACCACAACTATGGCTACACCTTC. Protein product: CASSPNHNYGYTF.

The chain has TRBV29-1 and TRBJ2-2; D gene ambiguous. From germline, CDR1 is SQVTM and CDR2 ANQGSEA. The germline V and J ends were trimmed by 3 bases and 7 bases, with 6 bases remaining between them. The CDR3 has 11 amino acids. The CDR3 DNA reads TGCAGCGTTGACAGTTTCGGGGAGCTGTTTTTT. It yields the protein CSVDSFGELFF.